This TCR beta chain originates from a study of T-cell memory formation after mild COVID-19. Findings of the study overall: Day 15 to 85 contracting clones showed balanced CD4/CD8; later expanders leaned CD4+.

In the case of this clonotype: The target antigen is unknown.

Via MiXCR, TCRdb re-called the 5' RACE reads, giving one row per CDR3 protein. This sample has about 430,000 distinct CDR3 sequences, with 24% found just once. CDR3 length: 16 residues. V lost 5 bases and J lost 7; bases outside the gene matches: 10. Germline V gene sequence: CDR1 MNHEY, CDR2 SMNVEV (reference sequence). The sample taken for sequencing was PBMCs or a T cell subset sorted from them (not recorded which). The receptor's source is an adult woman who had mild COVID-19 (a few samples of this study predate the infection). Cell type and time point are not known. This rearrangement joins TRBV27 to TRBJ2-2; 10 bases align to TRBD2. The DNA of the CDR3 is TGTGCCAGCAGTCCACGCCCGGGACTAGCGAACGGGGAGCTGTTTTTT. This sequence encodes CASSPRPGLANGELFF.